What follows are 14 T cell receptor beta chains derived from one specimen sequenced in a study of shared clonotypes between healthy human individuals. The repertoire was sequenced with immunoSEQ multiplex PCR; TCRdb's copy has only in-frame clones and lacks some. The profile shows some 2,400,000 clones, 90% to 96% of them singletons. The sequenced sample consisted of naive CD4+ T cells sorted from blood. This sample's subset: CD45RA+ positively selected. The source is a man between 18 and 29 years old in good health.

A note on this clone: This CDR3 is also generated by other DNA sequences in the sample. This chain uses TRBV10-3 with TRBJ2-5; 11 positions match TRBD2. The CDR3 spans 15 residues. Germline V gives CDR1 ENHRY, CDR2 SYGVKD. Trimming cost V 3 bases and J 4 bases; bases outside gene matches: 4. CDR3 in DNA: TGTGCCATCAGTGAAAGTCTAGCGGGAGGAGAGACCCAGTACTTC. Translating it yields CAISESLAGGETQYF.

The rearrangement joins TRBV5-4 to TRBJ2-1; 9 bases fit TRBD2. This CDR3 spans 15 amino acids. V lost 7 bases and J lost 5; bases outside the gene matches: 10. Germline-derived CDR1 and CDR2 are SGHNT and YYREEE (reference sequence). DNA of the CDR3: TGTGCCAGCGCTTTGGCGGGGGGGAGCCACAATGAGCAGTTCTTC. Protein sequence: CASALAGGSHNEQFF.

The gene calls are TRBV7-3 and TRBJ1-2, with D unclear. The CDR3 contains 16 residues. V lost 2 bases, J lost 0 bases, and 13 bases lay in between. Germline assignment: CDR1 SGHTA and CDR2 FQGTGA. CDR3 amino acids: CASSLGLGKANYGYTF. CDR3 nucleotides: TGTGCCAGCAGCTTAGGGTTAGGGAAAGCTAACTATGGCTACACCTTC.

The chain links TRBV11-2 to TRBJ2-2, with TRBD1 identical over 7 bases. The CDR3 has 15 residues. CDR1 is SGHAT, CDR2 FQNNGV, per germline. V lost 5 bases, J lost 1 base, and 4 bases stayed unmatched. This chain's CDR3 is CASSPHRGNTGELFF. The CDR3, as DNA: TGTGCCAGCAGCCCCCACAGGGGGAACACCGGGGAGCTGTTTTTT.

The chain uses TRBV14 and TRBJ2-5, with D possibly TRBD1 on 6 matching bases. The CDR3 extends over 16 amino acids. V lost 4 bases, J lost 2 bases, and 17 bases lay in between. The germline V gene encodes CDR1 SGHDN and CDR2 FVKESK. The chain's CDR3 is CASSLVTGTKQETQYF. As DNA, the CDR3 is TGTGCCAGCAGCCTTGTCACCGGGACAAAGCAAGAGACCCAGTACTTC.

V usage is TRBV4-3 and J usage is TRBJ1-1; TRBD1 matches at 7 bases. This CDR3 has 14 amino acids. Germline V gene data show CDR1 as LGHNA and CDR2 as YSLEER. Trimming cost V 4 bases and J 2 bases; bases outside gene matches: 4. The DNA of the CDR3 is TGCGCCAGCAGCCCACAGGGGAGCAACACTGAAGCTTTCTTT. As protein: CASSPQGSNTEAFF.

As regards this clone: In the same sample, other DNA sequences code for this CDR3. This rearrangement joins TRBV30 to TRBJ2-2; perhaps TRBD2 as D (5 bases). The CDR3 is 12 amino acids. The germline CDR1 and CDR2 sequences are GTSNPN and SVGIG (reference sequence). V lost 1 base and J 7 bases, leaving 7 bases between the germline ends. CDR3 DNA sequence: TGTGCCTGGAGTGCGGGAATCGGGGAGCTGTTTTTT. As protein: CAWSAGIGELFF.

The chain uses TRBV5-1 and TRBJ2-3, with unresolved D. The CDR3 has 14 residues. In germline, CDR1 is SGHRS, CDR2 YFSETQ. The V and J ends lost 4 bases and 0 bases respectively, with 9 bases between them. The chain's CDR3 is CASSLLRSTDTQYF. The CDR3 DNA follows: TGCGCCAGCAGCCTCTTAAGGAGCACAGATACGCAGTATTTT.

The chain carries TRBV5-1 and TRBJ2-3, with D perhaps matching TRBD2 (5 bases). The ends were cut back, 0 bases at V and 1 base at J, with 12 bases in the middle. The CDR3 has 16 residues. Per germline, CDR1 SGHRS and CDR2 YFSETQ. This chain's CDR3 is CASSLAGQEGTDTQYF. CDR3 in DNA: TGCGCCAGCAGCTTGGCCGGCCAGGAGGGCACAGATACGCAGTATTTT.

The chain couples TRBV30 to TRBJ1-5, with no clear D. V was shortened by 2 bases and J by 3 bases, with 8 bases between the two germline ends. The CDR3 totals 13 residues. CDR1 is GTSNPN, CDR2 SVGIG, per germline (reference sequence). The CDR3, as DNA: TGTGCCTGGAGTTTTAATGACAATCAGCCCCAGCATTTT. It codes for CAWSFNDNQPQHF.

Comments on this clone: This same CDR3 is encoded by further DNA sequences in the sample. The V call is TRBV4-1, the J call TRBJ1-1; a weak D match, TRBD1 (5 bases). The length of the CDR3 is 14 residues. Germline CDR1 and CDR2: MGHRA and YSYEKL. Deletions cut 1 base from V and 1 base from J, with 7 bases between. The CDR3 protein is CASSQVDRNTEAFF. In DNA, the CDR3 is TGCGCCAGCAGCCAAGTTGACAGGAACACTGAAGCTTTCTTT.

The V gene is TRBV27, the J gene TRBJ1-5; TRBD1 matches 7 bases. V was pared by 5 bases and J by 1 base, with 2 bases of the junction left unmatched. The V gene's germline CDR1 is MNHEY and CDR2 SMNVEV (reference sequence). The length of the CDR3 is 14 residues. The CDR3 nucleotides are TGTGCCAGCAGTGGGACAGCCAGCAATCAGCCCCAGCATTTT. This gives the protein CASSGTASNQPQHF.

The chain is built from TRBV5-4 and TRBJ2-7; possible D gene TRBD2, 6 bases. This CDR3 has 16 amino acids. V shed 4 bases and J shed 3 bases, with 20 bases lying between them. CDR1 is SGHNT and CDR2 is YYREEE in the germline V gene (reference sequence). The CDR3 region has the DNA TGTGCCAGCAGCCTAACCCCGACGGGAGTGGGCTACGAGCAGTACTTC. Translating it yields CASSLTPTGVGYEQYF.

The rearrangement uses TRBV4-1 and TRBJ1-2; D remains ambiguous. This CDR3 is built from 14 residues. The V gene's germline CDR1 is MGHRA and CDR2 YSYEKL. The V gene lost 2 bases and the J gene lost 10 bases, with 17 bases spanning the gap. CDR3 residues: CASSQSPSANFYTF. CDR3 DNA sequence: TGCGCCAGCAGCCAAAGCCCGTCCGCTAATTTCTACACCTTC.